Listed here are 24 T cell receptor beta chains from one sample, sequenced in a study of T cell responses to AZD1222 COVID-19 vaccine. Profiled with immunoSEQ multiplex PCR; TCRdb holds only in-frame clones, not every one. The sample consists of around 130,000 clones, around nine tenths of them appearing once. The sequences come from peripheral blood, collected on day 0 of AZD1222 vaccination. These receptor sequences come from an adult in good health.

This rearrangement joins TRBV7-2 to TRBJ2-1, with 7 bases aligning to TRBD1. Germline V gene sequence: CDR1 SGHTA, CDR2 FQGNSA. The V segment lost 1 base and the J segment 6 bases; nucleotides outside the gene matches: 3. The CDR3 is made up of 14 amino acids. The CDR3 nucleotides read TGTGCCAGCAGCTTAGGTGGACAGGCCAATGAGCAGTTCTTC. As protein: CASSLGGQANEQFF.

This clone is medium-sized (0.01 to 0.1%). This chain uses TRBV23-1 with TRBJ1-5, with D tentatively TRBD1 (6 bases). TRBV23-1 is marked as an open reading frame, function uncertain. V lost 8 bases, J lost 5 bases, and 13 bases lay in between. This CDR3 is built from 13 residues. Written as DNA, the CDR3 is TGCGCCAGCCCACAGGGACCTGATCAGCCCCAGCATTTT. Translated, it gives CASPQGPDQPQHF.

CDR3 in amino acids: CASSEDTNTEAFF. The CDR3 bases are TGTGCCAGTAGTGAGGACACGAACACTGAAGCTTTCTTT. The rearrangement joins TRBV19 to TRBJ1-1, with a possible D match to TRBD1 (5 bases). With 5 bases removed from V and 1 base from J, the gap between germline ends came to 8 bases. The CDR3 consists of 13 residues. Per germline, CDR1 LNHDA and CDR2 SQIVND (reference sequence). The full variable domain, in which reference TRBV19 and TRBJ1-1 provide the parts outside the CDR3, is DGGITQSPKYLFRKEGQNVTLSCEQNLNHDAMYWYRQDPGQGLRLIYYSQIVNDFQKGDIAEGYSVSREKKESFPLTVTSAQKNPTAFYLCASSEDTNTEAFFGQGTRLTVV.

V is TRBV28 and J is TRBJ2-1; the D is unclear. This CDR3 comprises 12 residues. The germline CDR1 and CDR2 sequences are MDHEN and SYDVKM. Trimming stripped 11 bases from V and 8 bases from J, with 16 bases between. The CDR3 spells CAACPGPHEQFF. Written as DNA, the CDR3 is TGTGCCGCTTGCCCGGGCCCCCATGAGCAGTTCTTC.

This clone was recorded a few times. The V gene is TRBV7-2, the J gene TRBJ1-5; D remains ambiguous. The V end lost 5 bases, the J end lost 1 base, and 12 bases lay between the germline ends. CDR1 and CDR2 (germline): SGHTA, FQGNSA. The CDR3 contains 15 residues. DNA of the CDR3: TGTGCCAGCAGCCTCGGTGGGCGGAGCAATCAGCCCCAGCATTTT. Protein: CASSLGGRSNQPQHF.

The chain carries TRBV6-2 or TRBV6-3 and TRBJ2-1, with TRBD2 matching over 8 bases. The germline CDR1 and CDR2 sequences are MNHEY and SVGEGT. The CDR3 is 17 residues long. V gave up 0 bases and J gave up 4 bases; unmatched junction bases: 8. The CDR3 sequence: CASSYSINSGAYNEQFF. In DNA, the CDR3 is TGTGCCAGCAGTTACTCGATTAATAGCGGGGCTTACAATGAGCAGTTCTTC.

V gene TRBV30 combines with J gene TRBJ2-4, with TRBD2 as a possible D gene (6 bases). The CDR3 loop spans 18 amino acids. From germline, CDR1 is GTSNPN and CDR2 SVGIG (reference sequence). Trimming left V 2 bases short and J 0 bases short, with 20 bases between. The CDR3 protein is CAWSSRYRLSGAKNIQYF. The DNA of the CDR3 is TGTGCCTGGAGTAGCCGGTACCGACTTAGCGGAGCCAAAAACATTCAGTACTTC.

The chain couples TRBV14 to TRBJ2-7; 7 bases line up with TRBD2. With 4 bases clipped from V and 5 bases from J, the junction kept 5 bases outside the gene matches. The CDR3 has 13 amino acids. Germline values: CDR1 SGHDN, CDR2 FVKESK. CDR3 DNA sequence: TGTGCCAGCAGCCTACTAGCGTATCACGAGCAGTACTTC. Protein product: CASSLLAYHEQYF.

The chain carries TRBV6-5 and TRBJ2-1; tentative D call: TRBD1 (6 bases). Per the germline V gene, CDR1 is MNHEY and CDR2 is SVGAGI. V dropped 10 bases and J dropped 3 bases, with 19 bases sitting between them. The CDR3 extends over 15 amino acids. CDR3 sequence (DNA): TGTGCCACCGGAGAACGGACAGATTTCTACAATGAGCAGTTCTTC. Amino acids: CATGERTDFYNEQFF.

The V gene is TRBV4-2, the J gene TRBJ2-7, with D maybe TRBD1 (5 bases). This CDR3 spans 15 amino acids. Per the germline V gene, CDR1 is LGHNA and CDR2 is YNFKEQ. V was pared by 0 bases and J by 3 bases, with 12 bases between. The CDR3 loop is CASSQDQTADYEQYF. For the CDR3, the DNA is TGTGCCAGCAGCCAAGATCAGACAGCAGACTACGAGCAGTACTTC.

This chain connects TRBV11-1 to TRBJ1-1; D is ambiguous. V dropped 5 bases and J dropped 11 bases, with 15 bases sitting between them. Germline loops: CDR1 SGHAT, CDR2 FQDESV (reference sequence). This CDR3 comprises 12 residues. CDR3 residues: CASSLEATHAFF. The CDR3 bases are TGTGCCAGCAGCCTGGAGGCGACACACGCTTTCTTT.

This clone was detected only once. The V call is TRBV20-1, the J call TRBJ2-3, with D possibly TRBD2 on 5 matching bases. Per germline, CDR1 DFQATT and CDR2 SNEGSKA (reference sequence). The CDR3 is made up of 11 amino acids. V lost 5 bases and J lost 8, with 11 bases in between. The CDR3 spells CSAQNRGTQYF. The CDR3 DNA reads as TGCAGTGCTCAAAACCGGGGTACGCAGTATTTT.

V and J are TRBV7-2 and TRBJ2-4; 11 bases map to TRBD1. The CDR3 extends over 17 amino acids. V was clipped by 0 bases and J by 4 bases; unmatched bases: 5. CDR1 SGHTA and CDR2 FQGNSA come from the germline V gene. The CDR3 region is CASSLAQGQGVKNIQYF. The CDR3 DNA reads TGTGCCAGCAGCTTAGCGCAGGGACAGGGGGTTAAAAACATTCAGTACTTC.

The chain recombines TRBV6-2 or TRBV6-3 with TRBJ1-4; TRBD1 matches at 7 bases. V gave up 5 bases and J gave up 4 bases; unmatched junction bases: 13. This CDR3 comprises 17 residues. The germline CDR1 and CDR2 sequences are MNHEY and SVGEGT. The CDR3 is CASSDPGTATNNEKLFF. The CDR3 DNA sequence: TGTGCCAGCAGTGATCCCGGGACAGCAACCAATAATGAAAAACTGTTTTTT.

The chain combines TRBV10-2 with TRBJ2-5; D uncertain. CDR3 length equals 13 residues. Germline assignment: CDR1 WSHSY and CDR2 SAAADI. V shed 9 bases and J shed 2 bases, with 13 bases lying between them. The CDR3 region is CASKAVGQETQYF. CDR3 DNA sequence: TGCGCCAGTAAGGCGGTAGGGCAAGAGACCCAGTACTTC.

This chain links TRBV6-5 with TRBJ1-3; D remains unclear. V was trimmed by 6 bases and J by 8 bases, leaving 8 bases between them. This CDR3 is 11 amino acids long. Looked up from germline, CDR1 is MNHEY and CDR2 is SVGAGI. CDR3 sequence reads: CASRTWDTIYF. The CDR3 nucleotides read TGTGCCAGCAGGACGTGGGACACCATATATTTT.

CDR3 amino acids: CASNPDRVGGYTF. In nucleotides, the CDR3 is TGTGCCAGTAACCCGGACAGGGTGGGCGGCTACACCTTC. The J gene is TRBJ1-2, the V gene TRBV19; TRBD1 matches 8 bases. Trimming removed 7 bases from V and 8 bases from J; junction bases left unmatched: 9. Germline V CDR1 and CDR2: LNHDA, SQIVND (reference sequence). The CDR3 extends over 13 amino acids.

The chain recombines TRBV5-1 with TRBJ1-6, with D perhaps TRBD1 (5 bases). Germline V gene data show CDR1 as SGHRS and CDR2 as YFSETQ. With 4 bases removed from V and 7 bases from J, the gap between germline ends came to 12 bases. The CDR3 consists of 14 residues. The CDR3 here is CASSPDSENSPLHF. CDR3 nucleotides: TGCGCCAGCAGCCCCGACAGCGAGAATTCACCCCTCCACTTT.

The V and J genes are TRBV20-1 and TRBJ2-7; D not certain. V was trimmed by 3 bases and J by 5 bases, leaving 11 bases between them. Germline values: CDR1 DFQATT, CDR2 SNEGSKA (reference sequence). CDR3 length: 12 amino acids. CDR3 DNA: TGCAGTGCTAGTAGGCTAATGGACGAGCAGTACTTC. Protein: CSASRLMDEQYF.

The chain carries TRBV6-2 or TRBV6-3 and TRBJ2-5; D uncertain. CDR1 is MNHEY, CDR2 SVGEGT, per germline. CDR3 length: 13 amino acids. V shed 5 bases and J shed 1 base, with 8 bases lying between them. CDR3 in amino acids: CASSKAVQETQYF. CDR3 nucleotide sequence: TGTGCCAGCAGTAAGGCGGTCCAAGAGACCCAGTACTTC.

The chain combines TRBV4-2 with TRBJ2-1; perhaps TRBD2 as D (5 bases). This CDR3 has 17 amino acids. Per the germline V gene, CDR1 is LGHNA and CDR2 is YNFKEQ. Trimming pared 3 bases from V and 0 bases from J, leaving 15 bases between. This CDR3 is CASSQRSGTSSYNEQFF. CDR3 DNA: TGTGCCAGCAGCCAGCGCAGCGGAACAAGCTCCTACAATGAGCAGTTCTTC.

The chain carries TRBV7-7 and TRBJ2-5, with D maybe TRBD2 (6 bases). CDR1 is SSHAT and CDR2 is FNYEAQ in the germline V gene (reference sequence). The CDR3 has 15 amino acids. V lost 1 base and J 2 bases, leaving 11 bases between the germline ends. The CDR3 region has the DNA TGTGCCAGCAGCTTAGGTCTTAGCGGTCAAGAGACCCAGTACTTC. Its protein is CASSLGLSGQETQYF.

This rearrangement joins TRBV19 to TRBJ1-1, with TRBD1 matching 8 bases. V trimming: 3 bases; J trimming: 8 bases; junction bases outside the gene matches: 11. CDR1 and CDR2 from the germline V gene are LNHDA and SQIVND (reference sequence). The CDR3 is 15 residues long. CDR3 nucleotides: TGTGCCAGTAGTATGGGGGGTATCCGGGACAGGGAAGCTTTCTTT. Its translation is CASSMGGIRDREAFF.

The V gene is TRBV12-3 or TRBV12-4, the J gene TRBJ1-1; D is unclear. The V end was cut by 3 bases, the J end by 4 bases, with 6 bases between. CDR3 length: 12 amino acids. This CDR3 is CASSLSTTEAFF. The CDR3 nucleotides are TGTGCCAGCAGTTTGTCCACCACTGAAGCTTTCTTT.